This T cell receptor (beta chain) was retrieved from a study of control samples from healthy donors and cancer patients. Clones were sequenced by immunoSEQ multiplex PCR, and TCRdb holds only the in-frame ones, with some missing. The data show 140,000 or so clones, about 91% seen once. Germline CDR1 is SGHTA and CDR2 is FQGTGA. The CDR3 consists of 16 residues. Trimming took 4 bases from V and 2 from J; bases not matched to a gene: 7. This chain uses TRBV7-3 with TRBJ2-3; 9 bases fit TRBD2. The TCR was taken from a man aged 25 to 40 in good health. Sample: blood. CDR3 sequence reads: CASSSGTSMNTDTQYF. Written as DNA, the CDR3 is TGTGCCAGCAGCTCAGGGACTAGCATGAACACAGATACGCAGTATTTT.